Below are 18 T cell receptor beta chains sequenced from a single sample in a study of blood T cell repertoires in COVID-19. Method: immunoSEQ multiplex PCR; TCRdb's copy keeps in-frame clones and lacks some. The sample contains around 500,000 clones, 75% to 90% of which appear only once. Sequencing was done on a sample of PBMCs or T cells enriched from blood (not recorded which). The receptor set was obtained from a woman aged 55-69 years who had recovered from COVID-19.

CDR3 DNA sequence: TGTGCCAGCAGCCAAGGAGTGCCGGGCTCTGGGGCCAACGTCCTGACTTTC. Protein: CASSQGVPGSGANVLTF. The chain uses TRBV3-1 (or the pseudogene TRBV3-2) and TRBJ2-6; D uncertain. From germline, CDR1 is LGHDT and CDR2 YNNKEL (reference sequence). V shed 1 base and J shed 0 bases, with 10 bases lying between them. The CDR3 has 17 amino acids.

The chain carries TRBV29-1 and TRBJ2-7; tentative D call: TRBD1 (5 bases). The germline V and J ends were trimmed by 6 bases and 2 bases, with 11 bases remaining between them. The CDR3 runs 12 residues. Germline assignment: CDR1 SQVTM and CDR2 ANQGSEA. The CDR3 sequence: CSVGAAPYEQYF. The CDR3 DNA sequence: TGCAGCGTAGGGGCAGCCCCCTACGAGCAGTACTTC.

J is TRBJ2-1 and V is TRBV27; perhaps TRBD1 as D (7 bases). This CDR3 has 16 residues. Trimming cost V 4 bases and J 3 bases, with 16 bases left between them. CDR1 and CDR2 (germline): MNHEY, SMNVEV (reference sequence). CDR3: CASSSPQGRYYNEQFF. DNA for the CDR3: TGTGCCAGCAGTTCCCCACAGGGGAGGTACTACAATGAGCAGTTCTTC.

The chain is built from TRBV5-8 and TRBJ1-5, with 7 bases fitting TRBD1. CDR1 SGHTS and CDR2 YDEGEE come from the germline V gene. Germline trimming cut 3 bases from V and 16 bases from J; bases unmatched to any gene: 10. CDR3 length equals 12 residues. The CDR3: CASSSPPGQSHF. In DNA, the CDR3 is TGTGCCAGCAGCTCCCCACCGGGACAGTCCCATTTT.

The rearrangement uses TRBV5-1 and TRBJ1-6, with TRBD1 as a possible D gene (5 bases). CDR3 length equals 17 residues. V lost 4 bases and J lost 7, with 21 bases in between. Germline V gene lookup returns CDR1 SGHRS and CDR2 YFSETQ. CDR3 loop: CASSLSGGADRNSPLHF. The DNA of the CDR3 is TGCGCCAGCAGCCTATCCGGGGGAGCAGACCGGAATTCACCCCTCCACTTT.

The V call is TRBV6-6, the J call TRBJ2-2; TRBD1 agrees at 12 bases. The germline gives CDR1 MNHNY, CDR2 SVGAGI (reference sequence). This CDR3 has 17 residues. With V trimmed by 5 bases and J by 4 bases, 8 bases remained unmatched. Here the CDR3 reads CASSRTGTGGRTGELFF. The CDR3 coding sequence is TGTGCCAGCAGTCGGACCGGGACAGGGGGCCGCACCGGGGAGCTGTTTTTT.

The V and J genes are TRBV10-3 and TRBJ1-1, with D perhaps TRBD1 (6 bases). Germline CDR1 is ENHRY and CDR2 is SYGVKD. The V end was cut by 0 bases, the J end by 1 base, with 15 bases between. The CDR3 contains 17 residues. The CDR3 loop reads CAISESWGGRGNTEAFF. As DNA, the CDR3 is TGTGCCATCAGTGAGTCTTGGGGTGGCAGGGGGAACACTGAAGCTTTCTTT.

The genes are TRBV4-1 and TRBJ1-2; tentative D call: TRBD1 (6 bases). CDR3 length equals 14 residues. V was shortened by 3 bases and J by 4 bases, with 12 bases between the two germline ends. Germline CDR1 is MGHRA and CDR2 is YSYEKL. The chain's CDR3 is CASSHIDRPYGYTF. The CDR3 region has the DNA TGCGCCAGCAGCCATATCGACAGGCCCTATGGCTACACCTTC.

This clone was counted once. The chain recombines TRBV9 with TRBJ2-5, with 9 positions matching TRBD1. The germline V gene has CDR1 SGDLS and CDR2 YYNGEE. V dropped 5 bases and J dropped 4; count of bases not matched to a gene: 12. CDR3 length: 16 residues. The CDR3 loop is CASSGTGGLGVETQYF. For the CDR3, the DNA is TGTGCCAGCAGTGGTACAGGGGGCCTAGGTGTAGAGACCCAGTACTTC.

This chain joins TRBV29-1 and TRBJ1-6; D is unclear. Germline V gene data show CDR1 as SQVTM and CDR2 as ANQGSEA. The CDR3 spans 11 residues. V was pared by 4 bases and J by 12 bases, with 10 bases between. The CDR3 here is CSVGEGVPLHF. The CDR3 DNA sequence: TGCAGCGTTGGGGAGGGCGTACCCCTCCACTTT.

The rearrangement joins TRBV6-4 to TRBJ2-1; maybe TRBD1 (5 bases). V dropped 8 bases and J dropped 6 bases, with 14 bases sitting between them. Germline loops: CDR1 MRHNA, CDR2 SNTAGT. The CDR3 extends over 13 amino acids. CDR3 DNA sequence: TGTGCCAGCGCGCAGGGCGGTGGCAATGAGCAGTTCTTC. This codes for CASAQGGGNEQFF.

The chain employs TRBV9 and TRBJ2-1; 13 bases align to TRBD2. The germline gives CDR1 SGDLS, CDR2 YYNGEE. This CDR3 comprises 17 residues. V gave up 3 bases and J gave up 1 base; unmatched junction bases: 4. CDR3 DNA: TGTGCCAGCAGCGCAGGGACTAGCGGGGAGTCCTACAATGAGCAGTTCTTC. Amino acid sequence: CASSAGTSGESYNEQFF.

The sample holds one count of this clone. The chain is built from TRBV28 and TRBJ2-3; no clear D gene. The CDR3 has 16 residues. Germline lookup yields CDR1 MDHEN and CDR2 SYDVKM. V lost 4 bases and J lost 2, with 16 bases in between. This CDR3 reads CASSSPAGSSTDTQYF. CDR3 DNA sequence: TGTGCCAGCAGTTCCCCCGCCGGGTCCTCCACAGATACGCAGTATTTT.

In this sample, this clone turned up once. The gene calls are TRBV6-1 and TRBJ2-4; possible D gene TRBD1, 6 bases. V lost 2 bases and J 6 bases, leaving 11 bases between the germline ends. Germline lookup yields CDR1 MNHNS and CDR2 SASEGT. There are 14 residues in the CDR3. In DNA, the CDR3 is TGTGCCAGCAGTGAAAACAGGGACCTAAACATTCAGTACTTC. Encoded protein: CASSENRDLNIQYF.

This clone is a singleton in its sample. CDR3 residues: CAWSVDGGSPLHF. The CDR3 DNA reads TGTGCCTGGAGTGTCGATGGGGGCTCACCCCTCCACTTT. The chain carries TRBV30 and TRBJ1-6; weak D call: TRBD1 (6 bases). Germline CDR1 and CDR2: GTSNPN and SVGIG (reference sequence). Trimming stripped 0 bases from V and 10 bases from J, with 10 bases between. The CDR3 sequence is 13 residues long.

This rearrangement joins TRBV10-3 to TRBJ2-2; D is unresolved. The germline CDR1 and CDR2 sequences are ENHRY and SYGVKD. CDR3 length: 15 residues. V lost 0 bases and J 2 bases, leaving 7 bases between the germline ends. The CDR3 spells CAISESRPNTGELFF. Here the CDR3 DNA reads TGTGCCATCAGTGAGTCGCGGCCAAACACCGGGGAGCTGTTTTTT.

This clone came up once. CDR3 protein: CASSQGAGTGELFF. DNA of the CDR3: TGTGCCAGCAGCCAGGGGGCAGGGACCGGGGAGCTGTTTTTT. The chain is built from TRBV3-1 (or the pseudogene TRBV3-2) and TRBJ2-2; possible D gene TRBD1, 6 bases. The CDR3 is 14 amino acids. The germline V gene encodes CDR1 LGHDT and CDR2 YNNKEL (reference sequence). Deletions cut 3 bases from V and 5 bases from J, with 10 bases between.

This chain joins TRBV5-4 and TRBJ1-2; 8 nucleotides match TRBD1. V shed 0 bases, J shed 3 bases, and the junction held 4 bases outside the gene matches. Per germline, CDR1 SGHNT and CDR2 YYREEE (reference sequence). CDR3 length: 15 residues. For the CDR3, the DNA is TGTGCCAGCAGCTTGGGGGTACAGGGGGACTATGGCTACACCTTC. The encoded protein is CASSLGVQGDYGYTF. The whole variable domain, filled in from reference TRBV5-4 and TRBJ1-2, reads ETGVTQSPTHLIKTRGQQVTLRCSSQSGHNTVSWYQQALGQGPQFIFQYYREEENGRGNFPPRFSGLQFPNYSSELNVNALELDDSALYLCASSLGVQGDYGYTFGSGTRLTVV.